This TCR beta chain was sequenced for a study of PD-1 blockade in mismatch repair-deficient tumors. Study conclusions and caveats: Rapid post-treatment expansion, then contraction, generally preceding radiologic response, marked tumor-resident clones.

This clone is a singleton in its sample. Its antigen is still unknown. Sequenced by immunoSEQ multiplex PCR; TCRdb stores in-frame clones only, minus some. The sample holds roughly 40,000 clones, 70% to 90% seen once. CDR1 and CDR2 (germline): SGDLS, YYNGEE. Trimming removed 0 bases from V and 3 bases from J, with 15 bases in between. There are 16 residues in the CDR3. This sequence joins TRBV9 and TRBJ1-2; unclear D gene. The clonotype was recovered from an adult with mismatch repair-deficient cancer. Sequences were derived from peripheral blood, sampled roughly 76 weeks after starting pembrolizumab. This CDR3 is CASSVEGPKTDYGYTF. Written as DNA, the CDR3 is TGTGCCAGCAGCGTAGAAGGGCCGAAGACGGACTATGGCTACACCTTC.